These 31 T cell receptor beta chains came from one sample sequenced in a study of low-dose radiotherapy and immunotherapy resistance in tumors. First-strand cDNA relied on TRAV- and TRBV-specific primers spanning alpha and beta chains. With a constant-region primer and a V-primer adapter, TCRs were subjected to about 20 PCR cycles of amplification. Each CDR3 protein gets one entry after TCRdb re-called the reads with MiXCR. The top ten hold approximately 4% of the sample, which has about 100,000 distinct CDR3 sequences, roughly 20% seen once. The time point: after trial treatment. Treatment in this sample: LDRT plus nivolumab, ipilimumab, low-dose cyclophosphamide and aspirin (RACIN trial). The source was PBMCs, collected after low-dose radiotherapy plus immunotherapy. All receptors come from a male donor with prostate cancer.

In regard to this clonotype: A far larger clone differs by one base, so this is likely a read error. This chain joins TRBV12-3 or TRBV12-4 and TRBJ2-7, with 8 nucleotides matching TRBD2. This CDR3 is 16 amino acids long. After removal of 3 bases from V and 7 bases from J, the junction contained 14 bases not matched to a gene. CDR3 coding DNA: TGTGCCAGCAGTTTCTCGGCGGGGGGTGTATACAATGAGCAGTACTTC. The encoded protein is CASSFSAGGVYNEQYF.

This clonotype was recorded many times. The gene calls are TRBV5-4 and TRBJ1-5, with D tentatively TRBD1 (5 bases). Looked up from germline, CDR1 is SGHNT and CDR2 is YYREEE (reference sequence). The length of the CDR3 is 12 residues. The V end lost 10 bases, the J end lost 6 bases, and 14 bases lay between the germline ends. The CDR3 DNA sequence: TGTGCCGTGGGCGAGAGGGGTCAGCCCCAGCATTTT. This gives the protein CAVGERGQPQHF.

The chain uses TRBV5-1 and TRBJ2-7; D might be TRBD1 (6 bases). The germline V and J ends were trimmed by 3 bases and 6 bases, with 16 bases remaining between them. The CDR3 is made up of 14 amino acids. The germline gives CDR1 SGHRS, CDR2 YFSETQ. CDR3 residues: CASSSGNRAGEQYF. CDR3 nucleotide sequence: TGCGCCAGCAGCTCCGGGAACAGGGCCGGCGAGCAGTACTTC.

V gene TRBV5-5 combines with J gene TRBJ2-5; a possible D gene is TRBD2 (5 bases). V was clipped by 1 base and J by 0 bases, with 7 bases between them. The CDR3 is 14 residues long. The V gene's germline CDR1 is SGHKS and CDR2 YYEKEE (reference sequence). The CDR3 protein is CASSLLANQETQYF. The CDR3 nucleotides are TGTGCCAGCAGCTTGTTAGCGAACCAAGAGACCCAGTACTTC.

Turning to this clonotype: This probably arose from a read error, given a far larger clone one base away. The chain links TRBV10-3 to TRBJ2-6; unclear D gene. There are 15 residues in the CDR3. Germline CDR1 and CDR2: ENHRY and SYGVKD. V was shortened by 2 bases and J by 0 bases, with 5 bases between the two germline ends. The CDR3 sequence: CAISETNSGANVLTF. The CDR3 DNA sequence: TGTGCCATCAGTGAGACAAACTCTGGGGCCAACGTCCTGACTTTC.

This clonotype was seen at least ten times. V is TRBV29-1 and J is TRBJ2-3, with 13 bases aligning to TRBD2. CDR1 is SQVTM and CDR2 is ANQGSEA in the germline V gene. There are 16 residues in the CDR3. Trimming removed 6 bases from V and 2 bases from J; junction bases left unmatched: 8. As DNA, the CDR3 is TGCAGCGTGGATGGACTAGCGGGGGTCATCACAGATACGCAGTATTTT. Amino acid sequence: CSVDGLAGVITDTQYF.

The chain couples TRBV28 to TRBJ1-1; D is uncertain. CDR3 length: 12 amino acids. Trimming removed 6 bases at V and 7 bases at J, with 12 bases between. Germline lookup yields CDR1 MDHEN and CDR2 SYDVKM. The DNA for the CDR3 is TGTGCCAGCAGCCGAAGGGCCCTTGAAGCTTTCTTT. Protein: CASSRRALEAFF.

This clonotype was observed at least ten times. The V gene is TRBV12-3 or TRBV12-4, the J gene TRBJ2-3, with D unresolved. The CDR3 runs 14 residues. Trimming took 4 bases from V and 2 from J, leaving 10 bases between them. The CDR3 protein is CASSSYGYTDTQYF. In DNA form, the CDR3 reads TGTGCCAGCAGTTCGTACGGGTACACAGATACGCAGTATTTT.

In its sample, this clonotype was seen many times. The chain has TRBV20-1 and TRBJ2-3; D ambiguous. The V and J ends lost 1 base and 0 bases respectively, with 11 bases between them. The CDR3 spans 15 residues. CDR1 and CDR2 (germline): DFQATT, SNEGSKA (reference sequence). CDR3 nucleotide sequence: TGCAGTGCTAGAGCCGTGGCTCCAAGCACAGATACGCAGTATTTT. Encoded protein: CSARAVAPSTDTQYF.

This clonotype was counted many times. The chain couples TRBV6-6 to TRBJ1-2; 8 bases map to TRBD1. Germline V gene lookup returns CDR1 MNHNY and CDR2 SVGAGI (reference sequence). The V and J ends lost 6 bases and 0 bases, in that order; junction bases with no gene match: 12. The CDR3 spans 17 residues. The CDR3 nucleotides are TGTGCCAGCAGCCCAACGCGGACAGGGCCGACTAACTATGGCTACACCTTC. Its translation: CASSPTRTGPTNYGYTF.

This clonotype was recorded many times. The chain joins TRBV10-3 to TRBJ2-3; 13 bases fit TRBD2. Trimming took 5 bases from V and 2 from J; bases not matched to a gene: 4. The CDR3 has 16 residues. Germline V CDR1 and CDR2: ENHRY, SYGVKD. The CDR3 DNA follows: TGTGCCATCAGTATAGGACTAGCGGGGGACACAGATACGCAGTATTTT. It specifies CAISIGLAGDTDTQYF.

The CDR3 nucleotides are TGTGCCAGCAGCCCGGACAGCTCGAATCGGCGGTTCTTC. This encodes CASSPDSSNRRFF. The chain carries TRBV6-1 and TRBJ2-1, with D perhaps TRBD1 (6 bases). The CDR3 covers 13 residues. CDR1 MNHNS and CDR2 SASEGT come from the germline V gene. The ends were cut back, 6 bases at V and 15 bases at J, with 21 bases in the middle.

This clonotype was counted ten times or more. V gene TRBV9 combines with J gene TRBJ1-2, with 8 bases lining up with TRBD1. Trimming cost V 0 bases and J 6 bases; bases outside gene matches: 10. Germline values: CDR1 SGDLS, CDR2 YYNGEE. The CDR3 contains 16 residues. CDR3 protein: CASSVAGAGGSDGYTF. CDR3 sequence (DNA): TGTGCCAGCAGCGTAGCTGGGGCAGGGGGCTCGGATGGCTACACCTTC.

The rearrangement uses TRBV4-3 and TRBJ1-2; no reliable D call. CDR3 length: 12 residues. Trimming took 0 bases from V and 8 from J, leaving 7 bases between them. The germline CDR1 and CDR2 sequences are LGHNA and YSLEER. CDR3: CASSQDDGGYTF. The CDR3 DNA is TGCGCCAGCAGCCAAGATGACGGGGGCTACACCTTC.

The sample holds many counts of this clonotype. CDR3 residues: CSASPSGANVLTF. CDR3 nucleotides: TGCAGTGCCTCTCCATCTGGGGCCAACGTCCTGACTTTC. The V gene is TRBV20-1, the J gene TRBJ2-6; D remains ambiguous. The CDR3 sequence is 13 residues long. Between the trimmed V and J ends, which lost 6 bases and 1 base, there was a span of 7 bases. CDR1 is DFQATT, CDR2 SNEGSKA, per germline (reference sequence).

This clonotype has ten or more counts. The CDR3 reads CAWSTDTLAKNIQYF. CDR3 nucleotide sequence: TGTGCCTGGAGTACAGACACGCTAGCCAAAAACATTCAGTACTTC. The chain combines TRBV30 with TRBJ2-4, with D uncertain. Trimming took 2 bases from V and 0 from J, leaving 11 bases between them. Per the germline V gene, CDR1 is GTSNPN and CDR2 is SVGIG (reference sequence). CDR3 size: 15 residues. Together with reference TRBV30 and TRBJ2-4, the CDR3 gives the full variable domain: SQTIHQWPATLVQPVGSPLSLECTVEGTSNPNLYWYRQAAGRGLQLLFYSVGIGQISSEVPQNLSASRPQDRQFILSSKKLLLSDSGFYLCAWSTDTLAKNIQYFGAGTRLSVL.

This clonotype came up many times. J is TRBJ1-6 and V is TRBV7-9, with D hard to call. V was pared by 5 bases and J by 2 bases, with 13 bases between. CDR3 length equals 16 residues. Per the germline V gene, CDR1 is SEHNR and CDR2 is FQNEAQ (reference sequence). DNA for the CDR3: TGTGCCAGCAGCCCCCGGAGTCTCGCCTATAATTCACCCCTCCACTTT. Protein: CASSPRSLAYNSPLHF.

This clonotype showed up many times. The gene calls are TRBV3-1 and TRBJ2-2; D call uncertain. Trimming cost V 5 bases and J 3 bases, with 10 bases left between them. From germline, CDR1 is LGHDT and CDR2 YNNKEL (reference sequence). The CDR3 is 14 residues long. CDR3 amino acids: CASSNRRDTGELFF. CDR3 nucleotide sequence: TGTGCCAGCAGCAACAGACGGGACACCGGGGAGCTGTTTTTT. The whole variable domain, filled in from reference TRBV3-1 and TRBJ2-2, reads DTAVSQTPKYLVTQMGNDKSIKCEQNLGHDTMYWYKQDSKKFLKIMFSYNNKELIINETVPNRFSPKSPDKAHLNLHINSLELGDSAVYFCASSNRRDTGELFFGEGSRLTVL.

Many counts were recorded for this clonotype. V gene TRBV3-1 combines with J gene TRBJ2-7; the D gene is possibly TRBD1 (6 bases). V was shortened by 0 bases and J by 0 bases, with 15 bases between the two germline ends. The CDR3 is 17 residues long. Germline CDR1 and CDR2: LGHDT and YNNKEL (reference sequence). CDR3 residues: CASSQDGRGPPSYEQYF. For the CDR3, the DNA is TGTGCCAGCAGCCAAGATGGCAGGGGCCCTCCCTCCTACGAGCAGTACTTC.

The rearrangement joins TRBV7-2 to TRBJ2-5, with TRBD1 matching 7 bases. The CDR3 runs to 16 residues. The trim removed 1 base at V and 5 bases at J, leaving 10 bases unmatched. In germline, CDR1 is SGHTA, CDR2 FQGNSA. CDR3 nucleotide sequence: TGTGCCAGCAGCTTAGTCTCCAGGGGGATGTTCGAGACCCAGTACTTC. This codes for CASSLVSRGMFETQYF.

This clonotype was detected ten times or more. The CDR3 DNA is TGCGCCAGCAGCTTGTTAGGGGGACGCAATCAGCCCCAGCATTTT. Translated, it gives CASSLLGGRNQPQHF. This sequence joins TRBV5-1 and TRBJ1-5, with D perhaps matching TRBD1 (6 bases). This CDR3 comprises 15 residues. The germline V gene encodes CDR1 SGHRS and CDR2 YFSETQ. V dropped 1 base and J dropped 2 bases, with 10 bases sitting between them.

This clonotype has ten or more counts. The V gene is TRBV19, the J gene TRBJ2-3, with a weak D call TRBD2 (5 bases). V was trimmed by 3 bases and J by 0 bases, leaving 19 bases between them. This CDR3 comprises 18 residues. The germline V gene has CDR1 LNHDA and CDR2 SQIVND (reference sequence). CDR3 DNA: TGTGCCAGTAGTATCTCACACGAGGGTCTACTTAGCACAGATACGCAGTATTTT. This sequence encodes CASSISHEGLLSTDTQYF.

This clonotype was observed many times. V and J are TRBV6-5 and TRBJ1-2; D possibly corresponds to TRBD1 (6 bases). V gave up 2 bases and J gave up 6 bases, with 22 bases separating them. The germline V gene has CDR1 MNHEY and CDR2 SVGAGI. CDR3 length: 17 residues. CDR3 DNA: TGTGCCAGCAGTTACCGGATTAGCCGGTCAGGGGCTCATGGCTACACCTTC. Translated, it gives CASSYRISRSGAHGYTF.

This clonotype was seen repeatedly, ten times or more. CDR3 sequence (DNA): TGCAGCGTTGTGGGGAACGAGCAGTACTTC. It specifies CSVVGNEQYF. V usage is TRBV29-1 and J usage is TRBJ2-7; unclear D gene. Germline-derived CDR1 and CDR2 are SQVTM and ANQGSEA. Trimming pared 4 bases from V and 5 bases from J, leaving 6 bases between. The CDR3 length is 10 residues.

In its sample, this clonotype was seen many times. The rearrangement links TRBV2 to TRBJ2-4; TRBD2 aligns across 10 bases. V trimming: 7 bases; J trimming: 6 bases; junction bases outside the gene matches: 6. This CDR3 comprises 14 residues. Germline CDR1 SNHLY, CDR2 FYNNEI. The DNA of the CDR3 is TGTGCCAGCAATGCTGTAGCGGGGGGAAACATTCAGTACTTC. Its protein product is CASNAVAGGNIQYF.

The chain joins TRBV28 to TRBJ1-5, with D perhaps TRBD1 (5 bases). Germline V lookup: CDR1 MDHEN, CDR2 SYDVKM. CDR3 length equals 14 residues. V dropped 10 bases and J dropped 0 bases, with 13 bases sitting between them. CDR3 region: CAIQGRYSNQPQHF. In nucleotides, the CDR3 is TGTGCCATCCAGGGCAGATATAGCAATCAGCCCCAGCATTTT.

This clonotype has ten or more counts. The rearrangement uses TRBV2 and TRBJ2-2, with D possibly TRBD1 on 6 matching bases. CDR3 length: 14 residues. Trimming cost V 2 bases and J 8 bases, with 12 bases left between them. The germline V gene encodes CDR1 SNHLY and CDR2 FYNNEI. The CDR3 region is CASSEWTARGELFF. CDR3 nucleotide sequence: TGTGCCAGCAGTGAATGGACAGCCCGGGGGGAGCTGTTTTTT.

In this sample, this clonotype turned up many times. The rearrangement links TRBV19 to TRBJ1-4, with TRBD1 matching 7 bases. The junction had 1 base not matched to a gene; V was cut back by 7 bases and J by 8 bases. The CDR3 is made up of 11 amino acids. Germline CDR1 LNHDA, CDR2 SQIVND (reference sequence). The CDR3 spells CASTRGEKLFF. CDR3 coding DNA: TGTGCCAGTACCAGGGGGGAAAAACTGTTTTTT.

This clonotype has a count of ten or more. V gene TRBV6-2 or TRBV6-3 combines with J gene TRBJ2-3; the match to TRBD1 covers 11 bases. The CDR3 is made up of 14 amino acids. From germline, CDR1 is MNHEY and CDR2 SVGEGT. Trimming at V came to 6 bases and at J to 4 bases, leaving 3 bases not matched to a gene. Here the CDR3 reads CASRDRGPADTQYF. The CDR3 region has the DNA TGTGCCAGCAGGGACAGGGGGCCGGCAGATACGCAGTATTTT.

The sample holds many counts of this clonotype. The chain recombines TRBV10-3 with TRBJ2-1; 8 positions agree with TRBD1. The V gene end was trimmed by 7 bases and the J gene end by 7 bases; junction bases not matched to a gene: 9. Germline V gene data show CDR1 as ENHRY and CDR2 as SYGVKD. This CDR3 contains 14 residues. The CDR3 region is CAIKPGQASNEQFF. CDR3 bases: TGTGCCATCAAACCGGGACAGGCCTCAAATGAGCAGTTCTTC.

This clonotype showed up many times. The V and J genes are TRBV3-1 and TRBJ2-1; D is unclear. The CDR3 has 16 amino acids. CDR1 is LGHDT and CDR2 is YNNKEL in the germline V gene (reference sequence). The V end was cut by 0 bases, the J end by 4 bases, with 13 bases between. The CDR3 loop reads CASSQDPSSYYNEQFF. The CDR3 region has the DNA TGTGCCAGCAGCCAAGATCCTTCCAGTTATTACAATGAGCAGTTCTTC.